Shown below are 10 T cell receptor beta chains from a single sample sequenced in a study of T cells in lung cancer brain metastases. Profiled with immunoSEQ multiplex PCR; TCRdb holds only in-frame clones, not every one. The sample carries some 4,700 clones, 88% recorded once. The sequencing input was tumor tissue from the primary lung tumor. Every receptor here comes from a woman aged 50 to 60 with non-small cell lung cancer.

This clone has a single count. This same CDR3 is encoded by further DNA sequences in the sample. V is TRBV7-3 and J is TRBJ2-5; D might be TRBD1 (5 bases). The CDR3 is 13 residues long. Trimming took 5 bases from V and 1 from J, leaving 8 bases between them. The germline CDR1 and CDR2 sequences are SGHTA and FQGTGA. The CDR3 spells CASSRTLQETQYF. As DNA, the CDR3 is TGTGCCAGCAGCAGGACACTCCAAGAGACCCAGTACTTC.

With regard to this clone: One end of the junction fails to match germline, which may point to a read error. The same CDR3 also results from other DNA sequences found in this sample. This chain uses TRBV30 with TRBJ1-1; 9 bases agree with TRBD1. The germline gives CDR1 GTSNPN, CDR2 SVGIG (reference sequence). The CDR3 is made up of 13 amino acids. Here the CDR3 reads CAWTLDRGTEAFF. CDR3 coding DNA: TGTGCATGGACACTGGACAGGGGAACTGAAGCCTTCTTT.

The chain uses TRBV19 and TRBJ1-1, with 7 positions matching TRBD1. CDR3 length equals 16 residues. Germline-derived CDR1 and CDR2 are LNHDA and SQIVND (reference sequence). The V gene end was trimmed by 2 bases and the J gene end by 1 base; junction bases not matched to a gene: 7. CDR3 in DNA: TGTGCCAGTAGTATATTAGGGACAGATAAGAACACTGAAGCTTTCTTT. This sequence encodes CASSILGTDKNTEAFF. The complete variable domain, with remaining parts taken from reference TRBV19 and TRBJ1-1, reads DGGITQSPKYLFRKEGQNVTLSCEQNLNHDAMYWYRQDPGQGLRLIYYSQIVNDFQKGDIAEGYSVSREKKESFPLTVTSAQKNPTAFYLCASSILGTDKNTEAFFGQGTRLTVV.

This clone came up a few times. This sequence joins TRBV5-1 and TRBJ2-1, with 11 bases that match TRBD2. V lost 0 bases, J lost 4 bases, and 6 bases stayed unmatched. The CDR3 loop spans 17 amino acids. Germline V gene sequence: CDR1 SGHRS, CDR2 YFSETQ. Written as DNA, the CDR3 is TGCGCCAGCAGCTTGGTAATCGGGACTAGCGGTTACAATGAGCAGTTCTTC. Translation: CASSLVIGTSGYNEQFF.

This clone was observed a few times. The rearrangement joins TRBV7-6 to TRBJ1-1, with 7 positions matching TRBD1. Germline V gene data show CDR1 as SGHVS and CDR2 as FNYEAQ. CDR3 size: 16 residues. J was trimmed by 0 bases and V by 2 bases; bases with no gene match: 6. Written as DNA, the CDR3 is TGTGCCAGCAGCTTAAAATCAGGGGGGATGAACACTGAAGCTTTCTTT. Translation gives CASSLKSGGMNTEAFF.

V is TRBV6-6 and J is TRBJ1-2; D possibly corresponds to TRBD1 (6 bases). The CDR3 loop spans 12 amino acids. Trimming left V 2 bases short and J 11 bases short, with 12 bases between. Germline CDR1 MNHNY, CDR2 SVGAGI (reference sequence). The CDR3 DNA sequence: TGTGCCAGCAGTTACGGCCCAGGGGAGTACACCTTC. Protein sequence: CASSYGPGEYTF.

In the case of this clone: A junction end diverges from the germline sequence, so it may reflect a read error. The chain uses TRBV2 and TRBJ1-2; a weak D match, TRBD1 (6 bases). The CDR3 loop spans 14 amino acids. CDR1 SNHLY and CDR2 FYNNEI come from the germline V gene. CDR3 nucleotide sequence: TGTACCAGCAGTGAAGAAGGGACAAACTATGGCTACACCTTC. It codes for CTSSEEGTNYGYTF.

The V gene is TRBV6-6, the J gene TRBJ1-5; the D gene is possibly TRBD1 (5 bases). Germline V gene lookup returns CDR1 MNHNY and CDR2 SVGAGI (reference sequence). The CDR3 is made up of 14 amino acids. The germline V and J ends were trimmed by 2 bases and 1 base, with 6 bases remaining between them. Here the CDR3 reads CASSYRGSNQPQHF. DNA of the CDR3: TGTGCCAGCAGTTACAGGGGAAGCAATCAGCCCCAGCATTTT.

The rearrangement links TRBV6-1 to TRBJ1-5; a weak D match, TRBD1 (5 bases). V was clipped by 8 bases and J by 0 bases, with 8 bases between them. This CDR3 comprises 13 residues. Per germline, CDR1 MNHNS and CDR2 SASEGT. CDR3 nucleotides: TGTGCCAGCCTTCAGGGTAGCAATCAGCCCCAGCATTTT. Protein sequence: CASLQGSNQPQHF.

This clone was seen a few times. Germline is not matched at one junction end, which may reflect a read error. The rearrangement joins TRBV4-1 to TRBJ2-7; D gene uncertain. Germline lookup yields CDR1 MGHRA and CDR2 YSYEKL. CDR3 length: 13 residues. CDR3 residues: CASSEELTYEQYF. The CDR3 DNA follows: TGCGCCAGCAGCGAAGAATTAACTTACGAGCAGTACTTC.